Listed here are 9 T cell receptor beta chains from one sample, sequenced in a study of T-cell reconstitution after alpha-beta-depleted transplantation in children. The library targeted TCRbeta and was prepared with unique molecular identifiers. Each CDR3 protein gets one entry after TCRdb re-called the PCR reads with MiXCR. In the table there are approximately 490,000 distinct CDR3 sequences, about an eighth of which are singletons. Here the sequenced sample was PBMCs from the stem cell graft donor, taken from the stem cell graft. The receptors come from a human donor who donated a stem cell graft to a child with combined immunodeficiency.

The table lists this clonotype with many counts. The CDR3 reads CASSRGHPKPGELFF. In DNA, the CDR3 is TGCGCCAGCAGCCGCGGACACCCGAAACCCGGGGAGCTGTTTTTT. The rearrangement uses TRBV4-3 and TRBJ2-2; possible D gene TRBD1, 5 bases. The CDR3 consists of 15 residues. Germline loops: CDR1 LGHNA, CDR2 YSLEER. Trimming shortened V by 4 bases and J by 6 bases, and 15 bases separated the two germline ends.

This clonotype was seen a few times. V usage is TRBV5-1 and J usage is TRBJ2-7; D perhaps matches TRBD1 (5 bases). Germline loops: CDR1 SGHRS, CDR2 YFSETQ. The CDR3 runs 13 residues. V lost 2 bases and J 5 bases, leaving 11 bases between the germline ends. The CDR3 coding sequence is TGCGCCAGCAGCTTCGCAGGGAACCACGAGCAGTACTTC. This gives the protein CASSFAGNHEQYF.

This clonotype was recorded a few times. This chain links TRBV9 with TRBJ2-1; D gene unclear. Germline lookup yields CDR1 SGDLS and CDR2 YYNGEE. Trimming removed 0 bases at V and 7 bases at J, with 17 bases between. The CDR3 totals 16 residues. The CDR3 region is CASSVVLASHPNEQFF. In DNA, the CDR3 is TGTGCCAGCAGCGTAGTTCTGGCGTCCCACCCAAATGAGCAGTTCTTC.

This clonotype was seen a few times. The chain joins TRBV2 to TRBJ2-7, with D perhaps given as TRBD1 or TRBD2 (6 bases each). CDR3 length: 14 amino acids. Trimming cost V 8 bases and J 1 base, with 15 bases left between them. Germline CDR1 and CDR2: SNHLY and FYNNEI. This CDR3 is CASLTRDTSYEQYF. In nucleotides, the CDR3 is TGTGCCAGCCTTACGCGGGACACTTCCTACGAGCAGTACTTC.

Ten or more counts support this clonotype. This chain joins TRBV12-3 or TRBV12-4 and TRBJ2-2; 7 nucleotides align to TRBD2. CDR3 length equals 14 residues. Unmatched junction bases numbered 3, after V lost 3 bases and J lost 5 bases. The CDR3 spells CASSLGLRTGELFF. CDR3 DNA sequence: TGTGCCAGCAGTTTGGGACTAAGGACCGGGGAGCTGTTTTTT.

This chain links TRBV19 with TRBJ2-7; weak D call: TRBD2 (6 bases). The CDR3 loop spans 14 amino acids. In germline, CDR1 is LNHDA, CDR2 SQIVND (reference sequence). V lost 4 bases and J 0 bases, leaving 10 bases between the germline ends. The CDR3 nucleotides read TGTGCCAGTAGTACCGGACTACCCTCCTACGAGCAGTACTTC. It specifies CASSTGLPSYEQYF.

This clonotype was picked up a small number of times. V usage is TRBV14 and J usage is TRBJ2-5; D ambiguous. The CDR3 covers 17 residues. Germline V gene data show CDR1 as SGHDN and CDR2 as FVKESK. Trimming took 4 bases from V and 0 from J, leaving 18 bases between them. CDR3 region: CASSPSKALLYQETQYF. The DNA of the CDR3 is TGTGCCAGCAGCCCTTCAAAGGCCCTCCTGTACCAAGAGACCCAGTACTTC.

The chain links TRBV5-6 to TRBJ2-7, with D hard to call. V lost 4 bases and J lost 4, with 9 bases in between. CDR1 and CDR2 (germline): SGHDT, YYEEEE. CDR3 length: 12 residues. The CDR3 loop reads CASSAVHYEQYF. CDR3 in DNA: TGTGCCAGCAGCGCGGTTCATTACGAGCAGTACTTC.

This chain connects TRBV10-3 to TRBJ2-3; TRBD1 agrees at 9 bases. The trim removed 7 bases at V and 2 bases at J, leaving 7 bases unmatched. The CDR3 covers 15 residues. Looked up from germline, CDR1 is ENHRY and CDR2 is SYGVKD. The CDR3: CAIMAGQGSTDTQYF. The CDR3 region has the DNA TGTGCCATCATGGCGGGACAGGGATCCACAGATACGCAGTATTTT.